This T cell receptor (beta chain) was sequenced in a study of blood T cell repertoires in COVID-19. Study summary: Samples came from the United States, Italy and Spain, spanning acute and convalescent COVID-19. The cDNA or gDNA used as material had been derived from T cells, B-cell-depleted T cells, or PBMCs.

Original processing notes: Amplification of reference gene primers provided the estimated nucleated cell counts. Generated by immunoSEQ multiplex PCR, the TCRdb table keeps only in-frame clones and is missing some. The V and J calls and clone size are taken from that table; D and trimming were inferred from the DNA. The repertoire holds about 180,000 clones, roughly 88% seen once, with more than 3.5% in the top ten. The CDR3 is 14 amino acids. The germline V and J ends were trimmed by 6 bases and 5 bases, with 15 bases remaining between them. Germline V gives CDR1 SGHRS, CDR2 YFSETQ. The V and J genes are TRBV5-1 and TRBJ1-5, with a weak D call TRBD1 (5 bases). Material: peripheral blood. This receptor was obtained from a woman aged 30 to 39 with acute or convalescent COVID-19. The CDR3 reads CASTQVPGDQPQHF. The CDR3 coding sequence is TGCGCCAGCACCCAGGTCCCGGGGGATCAGCCCCAGCATTTT.